One sample yielded the 18 T cell receptor beta chains listed below, sequenced in a study of blood T cell repertoires in COVID-19. Some clones are missing from TCRdb's copy, which holds only in-frame ones; the method was immunoSEQ multiplex PCR. This table has about 480,000 clones, 88% appearing once. The source material was PBMCs or T cells enriched from blood (not recorded which). These receptors came from a woman aged 55 to 70 who had recovered from COVID-19.

The rearrangement uses TRBV11-3 and TRBJ1-6; no definite D call. The CDR3 is 13 residues long. The germline CDR1 and CDR2 sequences are SGHNT and YENEEA. Trimming took 3 bases from V and 6 from J, leaving 6 bases between them. In DNA form, the CDR3 reads TGTGCCAGCAGCTTGACTCCTAATTCACCCCTCCACTTT. Translation: CASSLTPNSPLHF.

The rearrangement links TRBV5-1 to TRBJ1-2, with D perhaps matching TRBD1 (5 bases). Germline V CDR1 and CDR2: SGHRS, YFSETQ. The CDR3 runs to 15 residues. V lost 4 bases and J 3 bases, leaving 16 bases between the germline ends. CDR3 sequence: CASSALGLGDYGYTF. In nucleotides, the CDR3 is TGCGCCAGCAGCGCCCTGGGGCTTGGGGACTATGGCTACACCTTC.

This chain uses TRBV14 with TRBJ2-1; TRBD2 is a possible D gene (5 bases). The germline gives CDR1 SGHDN, CDR2 FVKESK. V was pared by 4 bases and J by 0 bases, with 19 bases between. CDR3 size: 18 residues. CDR3 amino acids: CASSPRPLRRTSYNEQFF. The CDR3 DNA follows: TGTGCCAGCAGCCCTAGGCCCCTTCGGAGGACCTCCTACAATGAGCAGTTCTTC.

V gene TRBV7-2 combines with J gene TRBJ1-1; D gene unclear. The CDR3 extends over 13 amino acids. Germline CDR1 SGHTA, CDR2 FQGNSA. The ends were cut back, 3 bases at V and 4 bases at J, with 9 bases in the middle. The CDR3 is CASSFGEVTEAFF. The CDR3 DNA reads as TGTGCCAGCAGCTTCGGAGAGGTCACTGAAGCTTTCTTT.

J is TRBJ1-1 and V is TRBV18; D is ambiguous. CDR1 KGHSH and CDR2 LQKENI come from the germline V gene. V dropped 6 bases and J dropped 5 bases, with 13 bases sitting between them. The CDR3 loop spans 13 amino acids. CDR3 coding DNA: TGTGCCAGCTCTCGAGAGGAGTTGACTGAAGCTTTCTTT. It codes for CASSREELTEAFF. The full variable domain, its missing parts supplied by reference TRBV18 and TRBJ1-1, is NAGVMQNPRHLVRRRGQEARLRCSPMKGHSHVYWYRQLPEEGLKFMVYLQKENIIDESGMPKERFSAEFPKEGPSILRIQQVVRGDSAAYFCASSREELTEAFFGQGTRLTVV.

A single count supports this clone. The chain combines TRBV4-1 with TRBJ2-7; 9 nucleotides align to TRBD2. V lost 0 bases and J lost 0; bases outside the gene matches: 3. The length of the CDR3 is 16 residues. Germline V gene lookup returns CDR1 MGHRA and CDR2 YSYEKL. DNA for the CDR3: TGCGCCAGCAGCCAAGAAGCGGGGGGAATCTCCTACGAGCAGTACTTC. This encodes CASSQEAGGISYEQYF.

The chain employs TRBV6-5 and TRBJ2-3; D might be TRBD1 (6 bases). The CDR3 covers 14 residues. Germline values: CDR1 MNHEY, CDR2 SVGAGI. V dropped 6 bases and J dropped 2 bases, with 12 bases sitting between them. The chain's CDR3 is CASRTGFDTDTQYF. In DNA, the CDR3 is TGTGCCAGCAGAACAGGGTTTGACACAGATACGCAGTATTTT.

This clone occurred once. The chain recombines TRBV27 with TRBJ1-6; perhaps TRBD1 as D (5 bases). The germline CDR1 and CDR2 sequences are MNHEY and SMNVEV (reference sequence). Trimming stripped 5 bases from V and 5 bases from J, with 16 bases between. There are 16 residues in the CDR3. In DNA, the CDR3 is TGTGCCAGCAGTGTCAGGGTGGGAGGCAATAATTCACCCCTCCACTTT. Translated, it gives CASSVRVGGNNSPLHF.

The rearrangement joins TRBV24-1 to TRBJ1-5; TRBD1 might be the D (5 bases). The CDR3 spans 14 residues. The germline V and J ends were trimmed by 6 bases and 6 bases, with 14 bases remaining between them. Germline CDR1 and CDR2: KGHDR and SFDVKD. The CDR3 coding sequence is TGTGCCACCAGTTCAGACAGAGAAACTCAGCCCCAGCATTTT. Protein product: CATSSDRETQPQHF.

The chain joins TRBV12-5 to TRBJ1-4, with D possibly matching TRBD1 (5 bases). Germline V gene sequence: CDR1 LGHNT, CDR2 FRNRAP. V was trimmed by 5 bases and J by 3 bases, leaving 16 bases between them. This CDR3 is 16 amino acids long. CDR3 protein: CASGHGTLGANEKLFF. Written as DNA, the CDR3 is TGTGCTAGTGGTCACGGGACTTTGGGGGCTAATGAAAAACTGTTTTTT.

This clone was seen a single time. The chain employs TRBV24-1 and TRBJ2-5; 8 bases agree with TRBD1. Unmatched junction bases numbered 9, after V lost 5 bases and J lost 5 bases. The CDR3 has 15 amino acids. Germline lookup yields CDR1 KGHDR and CDR2 SFDVKD. CDR3 nucleotides: TGTGCCACCAGTGGAGGGCAGGGGGCGAAGGAGACCCAGTACTTC. Its translation is CATSGGQGAKETQYF.

This clone was counted once. The same CDR3 is also encoded by other DNA sequences in this sample. This chain uses TRBV24-1 with TRBJ1-3, with 7 bases that match TRBD1. J lost 0 bases, V lost 5 bases, and 0 bases had no gene match. The CDR3 consists of 14 residues. The germline V gene has CDR1 KGHDR and CDR2 SFDVKD. In nucleotides, the CDR3 is TGTGCCACCAGTGGGACAGGCTCTGGAAACACCATATATTTT. It translates to CATSGTGSGNTIYF.

This rearrangement joins TRBV29-1 to TRBJ2-5; 11 nucleotides agree with TRBD1. Germline trimming cut 4 bases from V and 3 bases from J; bases unmatched to any gene: 4. The CDR3 has 14 amino acids. Germline V CDR1 and CDR2: SQVTM, ANQGSEA. CDR3 nucleotide sequence: TGCAGCGTTGTAAGGGACAGGGGGAAAGAGACCCAGTACTTC. Protein sequence: CSVVRDRGKETQYF.

The chain couples TRBV28 to TRBJ1-5; a weak D match, TRBD1 (6 bases). CDR3 length: 16 amino acids. Per the germline V gene, CDR1 is MDHEN and CDR2 is SYDVKM. V was cut by 5 bases and J by 4 bases, with 18 bases left in between. CDR3 in amino acids: CASSKSGAGDNQPQHF. The CDR3 nucleotides are TGTGCCAGCAGTAAAAGCGGGGCAGGGGATAATCAGCCCCAGCATTTT.

The rearrangement links TRBV30 to TRBJ2-3; D perhaps matches TRBD1 (6 bases). The V gene lost 4 bases and the J gene lost 0 bases, with 11 bases spanning the gap. Looked up from germline, CDR1 is GTSNPN and CDR2 is SVGIG (reference sequence). CDR3 length: 14 residues. The chain's CDR3 is CAWTPGESTDTQYF. The CDR3 coding sequence is TGTGCCTGGACCCCAGGGGAAAGCACAGATACGCAGTATTTT. The variable domain in full, completed from reference TRBV30 and TRBJ2-3, reads SQTIHQWPATLVQPVGSPLSLECTVEGTSNPNLYWYRQAAGRGLQLLFYSVGIGQISSEVPQNLSASRPQDRQFILSSKKLLLSDSGFYLCAWTPGESTDTQYFGPGTRLTVL.

The sample holds a few counts of this clone. The V call is TRBV2, the J call TRBJ2-7, with 8 nucleotides matching TRBD1. V was pared by 5 bases and J by 2 bases, with 5 bases of the junction left unmatched. This CDR3 region has 14 residues. Germline lookup yields CDR1 SNHLY and CDR2 FYNNEI. CDR3 bases: TGTGCCAGCAGTTACAGGACAGGGACCTACGAGCAGTACTTC. Protein: CASSYRTGTYEQYF.

The V and J genes are TRBV23-1 and TRBJ2-7, with TRBD2 matching over 13 bases. TRBV23-1 is marked as an open reading frame, function uncertain. The CDR3 has 16 residues. Losses at the gene ends were 2 bases for V and 4 bases for J; bases not matched to a gene: 5. DNA of the CDR3: TGCGCCAGCAGTCAACCGGGACTAGCGGGGAGGTACGAGCAGTACGTC. Its protein product is CASSQPGLAGRYEQYV.

The V call is TRBV6-5, the J call TRBJ1-2; 8 bases match TRBD1. The V gene end was trimmed by 6 bases and the J gene end by 14 bases; junction bases not matched to a gene: 8. Germline V CDR1 and CDR2: MNHEY, SVGAGI. This CDR3 is built from 11 residues. The CDR3 region is CASRQDRVETF. CDR3 coding DNA: TGTGCCAGCAGACAGGACAGGGTGGAAACCTTC.